This T cell receptor (beta chain) appears in the sequencing data of a study of cytotoxic CD8 clonotypes in ibrutinib-treated CLL. The protocol was immunoSEQ multiplex PCR, while the TCRdb copy is restricted to in-frame clones and leaves out a portion. The sample has approximately 150,000 clones, approximately 91% seen once. The CDR3 sequence is 15 residues long. With 2 bases removed from V and 4 bases from J, the gap between germline ends came to 13 bases. CDR1 SGHNT and CDR2 YENEEA come from the germline V gene. The clonotype comes from a human donor with chronic lymphocytic leukemia. Sequencing used PBMCs, obtained at disease progression, from a patient treated with ibrutinib. The chain combines TRBV11-3 with TRBJ2-3; D is unresolved. CDR3 amino acids: CASSLSHSKPDTQYF. CDR3 in DNA: TGTGCCAGCAGCTTATCGCACTCCAAGCCAGATACGCAGTATTTT.